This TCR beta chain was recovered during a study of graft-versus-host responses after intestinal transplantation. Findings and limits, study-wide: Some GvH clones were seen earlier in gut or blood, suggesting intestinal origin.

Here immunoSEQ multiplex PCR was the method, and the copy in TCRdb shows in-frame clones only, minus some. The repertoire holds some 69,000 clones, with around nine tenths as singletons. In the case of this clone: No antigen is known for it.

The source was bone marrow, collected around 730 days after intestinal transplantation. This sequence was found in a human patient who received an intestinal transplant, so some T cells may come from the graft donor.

In DNA form, the CDR3 reads TGCGCCAGCAGCCTAGAACTACTCCAGCTCCCTTTTGGTTCGGGGGCCAACGTCCTGACTTTC. Amino acid sequence: CASSLELLQLPFGSGANVLTF. The chain combines TRBV4-1 with TRBJ2-6; D remains unclear. CDR1 and CDR2 (germline): MGHRA, YSYEKL. V was clipped by 4 bases and J by 4 bases, with 29 bases between them. The CDR3 contains 21 residues.